Here is one T cell receptor beta chain with its context. The antigen is unknown. V was trimmed by 1 base and J by 7 bases, leaving 14 bases between them. The CDR3 length is 15 residues. From germline, CDR1 is SEHNR and CDR2 FQNEAQ (reference sequence). The data were taken from a study of shared clonotypes between healthy human individuals. As for the study in general: Two women and a few men aged 18 to 49 served as donors.

Several immunoSEQ plates received, in even portions, the genomic DNA of each subset. The table came from immunoSEQ multiplex PCR; TCRdb's copy has only in-frame clones and leaves some out. Here the sample spans 2 million to 3 million clones, 93% being singletons. Whole-study findings and limits: Generation of non-shared clonotypes was less probable than generation of clonotypes shared by all four donors.

The receptor was isolated from a man in his late teens or twenties in good health. Some clones in this sample may be carry-over from other donors' samples. The chain has TRBV7-9 and TRBJ2-1; perhaps TRBD2 as D (5 bases). The source material was naive CD4+ T cells from PBMCs. The subset here: CD45RA+ positively selected. The DNA of the CDR3 is TGTGCCAGCAGCTTAGATCCGGCGGGTATAAATGAGCAGTTCTTC. This sequence encodes CASSLDPAGINEQFF.